This TCR beta chain was sequenced in a study of beta chain features in type 1 diabetes. Study outcomes and limitations: Equally in patients and controls, shorter templates might have been favored by PCR. TCRB CDR3 length was moderately but significantly reduced in all four CD4+ subsets of Type 1 diabetes patients.

Every isolated RNA sample was fully reverse transcribed, so sequencing captured expressed TCRB transcripts. It was found that naive, central memory and regulatory T cell samples averaged about 3.4 million reads. Sequenced by immunoSEQ multiplex PCR; TCRdb stores in-frame clones only, minus some. Of roughly 250,000 clones in the sample, roughly 22% were seen once. This CDR3 spans 12 amino acids. Per the germline V gene, CDR1 is ENHRY and CDR2 is SYGVKD. Trimming shortened V by 6 bases and J by 5 bases, and 10 bases separated the two germline ends. Cell sorting via CD45RO/CCR7/CD25/CD127/CD95/CD27 was performed to obtain CD4+ naive, central memory, regulatory and stem cell-like memory cells. Purities over 98% were achieved in all sorted populations. To note about this clone: Its specificity is unknown.

The chain links TRBV10-3 to TRBJ2-5, with D perhaps TRBD1 (5 bases). The sample comprised naive CD4+ T cells from blood. The origin of this receptor is a woman aged 35 to 49 with type 1 diabetes. The CDR3 DNA is TGTGCCATCAGCCCCCCAGGGGAGACCCAGTACTTC. It encodes CAISPPGETQYF.